This T cell receptor (beta chain) is drawn from a study of CD8+ T cells in alopecia areata. Looking at the study overall: For the treated group, dosing was oral tofacitinib at 5 to 10 mg twice daily.

Broader study findings: Whether baseline CD8+ expansion is linked to response remains uncertain, given a single nonresponder. For lesional scalp, especially alopecia totalis/universalis, clonality was higher than in normal scalp. TCR sharing was clearer in mice than between patients, perhaps partly owing to patient HLA diversity.

RNA was extracted and reverse transcribed into cDNA as the sequencing template. TCRdb's copy holds only in-frame clones and misses some; the assay was immunoSEQ multiplex PCR. The table has over 150,000 clones, about three fifths seen once. A word on this clone: Its cognate antigen is unknown.

Treatment given: oral pan-JAK inhibitor, 5-10 mg twice daily. Unmatched junction bases numbered 4, after V lost 6 bases and J lost 2 bases. CDR3 size: 13 residues. CDR1 and CDR2 from the germline V gene are LNHNV and YYDKDF (reference sequence). This TCR was recovered from a human donor with alopecia areata. The chain recombines TRBV15 with TRBJ2-7; 7 bases agree with TRBD1. The specimen was CD8+ T cells sorted from blood, collected at week 24, from a patient treated with tofacitinib. The CDR3 region is CATRAGGAYEQYF. In DNA, the CDR3 is TGTGCCACCAGGGCAGGGGGTGCCTACGAGCAGTACTTC. Based on the CDR3 plus reference TRBV15 and TRBJ2-7, the full variable domain is DAMVIQNPRYQVTQFGKPVTLSCSQTLNHNVMYWYQQKSSQAPKLLFHYYDKDFNNEADTPDNFQSRRPNTSFCFLDIRSPGLGDTAMYLCATRAGGAYEQYFGPGTRLTVT.